Each of the 17 T cell receptor beta chains below was sequenced from the same sample in a study of neurological immune-mediated disorders. TCRdb recomputed calls from the 5' RACE reads with MiXCR, one row per CDR3 protein. The repertoire has about 74,000 distinct CDR3 sequences, roughly 5.6% of them found once; the top ten carry around 6.8%. The sample consisted of PBMCs. Receptors originate from a man aged 18 to 30 with multiple sclerosis.

This clonotype was recorded many times. This chain joins TRBV7-2 and TRBJ2-1; 10 bases agree with TRBD2. Trimming removed 5 bases from V and 7 bases from J; junction bases left unmatched: 11. The germline gives CDR1 SGHTA, CDR2 FQGNSA. The length of the CDR3 is 16 residues. The CDR3 loop reads CASSLHSAGGWNEQFF. For the CDR3, the DNA is TGTGCCAGCAGCCTCCATTCAGCGGGGGGGTGGAATGAGCAGTTCTTC.

At least ten counts were recorded for this clonotype. V usage is TRBV20-1 and J usage is TRBJ1-5; D is undetermined. The CDR3 runs to 13 residues. Deletions cut 1 base from V and 5 bases from J, with 9 bases between. Germline V gene sequence: CDR1 DFQATT, CDR2 SNEGSKA (reference sequence). CDR3 protein: CSARAGQYQPQHF. Here the CDR3 DNA reads TGCAGTGCTAGAGCAGGCCAGTATCAGCCCCAGCATTTT.

This clonotype was counted ten times or more. V is TRBV12-3 or TRBV12-4 and J is TRBJ1-1; 11 bases map to TRBD1. Trimming took 5 bases from V and 6 from J; bases not matched to a gene: 2. The CDR3 extends over 13 amino acids. The CDR3 nucleotides read TGTGCCAGCAGTGGGACAGGGGGAGCTGAAGCTTTCTTT. Translated, it gives CASSGTGGAEAFF.

Many counts were recorded for this clonotype. The DNA for the CDR3 is TGTGCCAGCAGCCTGGAGCGGGGCTCTGTAGGCGAGCAGTACTTC. Encoded protein: CASSLERGSVGEQYF. The rearrangement uses TRBV6-2 or TRBV6-3 and TRBJ2-7, with 7 bases lining up with TRBD2. Trimming took 6 bases from V and 6 from J; bases not matched to a gene: 14. In germline, CDR1 is MNHEY, CDR2 SVGEGT. The CDR3 runs 15 residues.

This clonotype has more than one count but fewer than ten. V is TRBV20-1 and J is TRBJ2-3; 9 bases fit TRBD1. Germline-derived CDR1 and CDR2 are DFQATT and SNEGSKA (reference sequence). The ends lost 0 bases at V and 4 bases at J; junction bases unmatched: 5. The CDR3 runs to 15 residues. The CDR3 DNA reads TGCAGTGCTAGAGAGGGGACAGGGTGGTCAGATACGCAGTATTTT. Protein: CSAREGTGWSDTQYF.

In this sample, this clonotype turned up many times. This rearrangement joins TRBV4-3 to TRBJ2-1; TRBD2 matches at 9 bases. The germline CDR1 and CDR2 sequences are LGHNA and YSLEER. The CDR3 totals 16 residues. V shed 4 bases and J 4 bases; nucleotides not matched to a gene: 8. The DNA of the CDR3 is TGCGCCAGCAGCCCCTCCGCGACTAGCGGTTACAATGAGCAGTTCTTC. Amino acids: CASSPSATSGYNEQFF.

In this sample, this clonotype turned up many times. The J gene is TRBJ2-7, the V gene TRBV5-6, with a tentative D call TRBD1 (5 bases). V was trimmed by 0 bases and J by 0 bases, leaving 7 bases between them. The CDR3 length is 14 residues. Looked up from germline, CDR1 is SGHDT and CDR2 is YYEEEE. The CDR3 DNA reads as TGTGCCAGCAGCTTGGGCAGGGCCTCCTACGAGCAGTACTTC. This gives the protein CASSLGRASYEQYF.

This clonotype was detected many times. V and J are TRBV6-2 or TRBV6-3 and TRBJ2-1, with 10 bases that match TRBD1. The germline gives CDR1 MNHEY, CDR2 SVGEGT. This CDR3 is built from 15 residues. J lost 7 bases, V lost 6 bases, and 9 bases had no gene match. CDR3 protein: CASSPGTGEVNEQFF. The DNA of the CDR3 is TGTGCCAGCAGCCCCGGGACAGGGGAAGTTAATGAGCAGTTCTTC.

This clonotype was seen ten or more times. V and J are TRBV20-1 and TRBJ2-7, with 8 bases aligning to TRBD1. J gave up 4 bases and V 4 bases, and 6 bases lay outside the gene matches. Germline CDR1 reads DFQATT; CDR2 reads SNEGSKA (reference sequence). The CDR3 covers 13 residues. The CDR3 DNA reads TGCAGTGCTATCCAGGGGGCTTCGTACGAGCAGTACTTC. Its translation is CSAIQGASYEQYF.

This clonotype was picked up many times. This rearrangement joins TRBV20-1 to TRBJ2-1; the match to TRBD2 covers 9 bases. The CDR3 spans 17 residues. V trimming: 5 bases; J trimming: 3 bases; junction bases outside the gene matches: 14. Germline-derived CDR1 and CDR2 are DFQATT and SNEGSKA (reference sequence). Written as DNA, the CDR3 is TGCAGTGCTGGAAGGAGCGGGGGGCTATTTGACTACAATGAGCAGTTCTTC. As protein: CSAGRSGGLFDYNEQFF.

This clonotype was observed many times. The rearrangement links TRBV29-1 to TRBJ1-2; D is uncertain. Germline CDR1 and CDR2: SQVTM and ANQGSEA. Between the trimmed V and J ends, which lost 4 bases and 2 bases, there was a span of 8 bases. This CDR3 comprises 12 residues. The CDR3 nucleotides read TGCAGCGTTGTGGAGGAGAACTATGGCTACACCTTC. Translating gives CSVVEENYGYTF.

The sample holds many counts of this clonotype. The chain carries TRBV5-4 and TRBJ2-1; D may match TRBD1 or TRBD2 (5 bases each). Trimming removed 6 bases at V and 9 bases at J, with 25 bases between. This CDR3 spans 16 amino acids. CDR1 is SGHNT and CDR2 is YYREEE in the germline V gene (reference sequence). The CDR3 region is CASTRGSGPSLGEQFF. Here the CDR3 DNA reads TGTGCCAGCACCCGCGGATCGGGACCCAGCCTGGGTGAGCAGTTCTTC.

The sample holds many counts of this clonotype. V usage is TRBV20-1 and J usage is TRBJ1-1; the D gene is possibly TRBD1 (6 bases). V was trimmed by 4 bases and J by 4 bases, leaving 16 bases between them. Germline values: CDR1 DFQATT, CDR2 SNEGSKA (reference sequence). This CDR3 region has 14 residues. CDR3 DNA: TGCAGTGCTATCCGGGGGCTCGGGCTCACTGAAGCTTTCTTT. It is translated as CSAIRGLGLTEAFF.

This clonotype was recorded many times. The rearrangement links TRBV5-1 to TRBJ2-7; D not certain. CDR3 length: 14 amino acids. Germline lookup yields CDR1 SGHRS and CDR2 YFSETQ. With 0 bases removed from V and 4 bases from J, the gap between germline ends came to 11 bases. DNA for the CDR3: TGCGCCAGCAGCTTGGGTGGACCAGAGTACGAGCAGTACTTC. The encoded protein is CASSLGGPEYEQYF.

This clonotype appeared many times. The chain links TRBV7-2 to TRBJ2-5, with 8 bases lining up with TRBD2. V lost 2 bases to trimming and J lost 4 bases; unmatched junction nucleotides: 9. Looked up from germline, CDR1 is SGHTA and CDR2 is FQGNSA. The CDR3 runs 16 residues. The CDR3 loop is CASSLWSGAGGETQYF. CDR3 nucleotide sequence: TGTGCCAGCAGCTTATGGAGTGGGGCGGGAGGAGAGACCCAGTACTTC.

This clonotype was observed at least ten times. The CDR3 DNA reads as TGTGCCAGCAGCTTAAATTGGGGCCCCCTCCACTTT. This sequence encodes CASSLNWGPLHF. The V and J genes are TRBV7-2 and TRBJ1-6; a weak D match, TRBD1 (5 bases). CDR1 is SGHTA, CDR2 FQGNSA, per germline. The length of the CDR3 is 12 residues. V was pared by 2 bases and J by 13 bases, with 9 bases between.

This clonotype was detected many times. The gene calls are TRBV5-1 and TRBJ1-3; D is unresolved. The germline V gene encodes CDR1 SGHRS and CDR2 YFSETQ. The CDR3 length is 13 residues. The ends were cut back, 6 bases at V and 7 bases at J, with 14 bases in the middle. This CDR3 is CASTDLLGNTIYF. In DNA, the CDR3 is TGCGCCAGCACTGACCTATTGGGGAACACCATATATTTT.